A selection of T cell receptor beta chains follows, all from one sample in a study of molecular identifiers for immune sequencing clone quantification. TCRdb reanalysed the PCR reads using MiXCR and keeps one entry per CDR3 protein. The table has about 320,000 distinct CDR3 sequences, about 21% seen once. Sequenced material: naive CD8+ T cells from blood, with Jurkat cell RNA spiked in. The receptor source for this set is a human donor in good health. Some libraries in this study had Jurkat cell RNA spiked in. Each CDR3 is given with its conserved first and last residue. Each record gives: clone size, D gene, J gene, V gene, CDR3 DNA, CDR3 protein. A D gene is named only where the DNA matches it firmly. Size values are once, few and many counts, or a class for expanded clones, and some rows have none.

size: few; D: TRBD1; J: TRBJ2-2; V: TRBV13; DNA: TGTGCCAGCAGCTCCTGGACAGGGGCGAACACCGGGGAGCTGTTTTTT; CDR3: CASSSWTGANTGELFF
size: many; D: .; J: TRBJ1-1; V: TRBV5-1; DNA: TGCGCCAGCAGCTGGACAGAAAATATGAACACTGAAGCTTTCTTT; CDR3: CASSWTENMNTEAFF
size: few; D: .; J: TRBJ2-7; V: TRBV3-1; DNA: TGTGCCAGCAGCCAGGGGTCCGACGAGCAGTACTTC; CDR3: CASSQGSDEQYF
size: many; D: TRBD1; J: TRBJ1-1; V: TRBV7-9; DNA: TGTGCCAGCAGCCCCAGGACAGGGTCCGGTAAAAGCACTGAAGCTTTCTTT; CDR3: CASSPRTGSGKSTEAFF
size: many; D: TRBD1; J: TRBJ2-2; V: TRBV5-1; DNA: TGCGCCAGCAGTTTGCCACGACAGGGGGCTAACACCGGGGAGCTGTTTTTT; CDR3: CASSLPRQGANTGELFF
size: many; D: .; J: TRBJ2-2; V: TRBV7-9; DNA: TGTGCCAGCCCCCACACCGGGGAGCTGTTTTTT; CDR3: CASPHTGELFF
size: few; D: TRBD1; J: TRBJ2-3; V: TRBV20-1; DNA: TGCAGTGCGGGGGCGATCGGGACAGGCGTCACAGATACGCAGTATTTT; CDR3: CSAGAIGTGVTDTQYF
size: many; D: TRBD2; J: TRBJ2-7; V: TRBV2; DNA: TGTGCCAGCAGCCCGACGGGACTAGCGGGAGGGCAGTACTTC; CDR3: CASSPTGLAGGQYF
size: many; D: .; J: TRBJ1-5; V: TRBV20-1; DNA: TGCAGTGCTAGAGCGGCAGTTGATCAGCCCCAGCATTTT; CDR3: CSARAAVDQPQHF
size: many; D: .; J: TRBJ1-1; V: TRBV10-2; DNA: TGCGCCAGCAGTGAGTTCAGGGTCATGAACACTGAAGCTTTCTTT; CDR3: CASSEFRVMNTEAFF
size: .; D: TRBD1; J: TRBJ2-3; V: TRBV9; DNA: TGTGCCAGCAGAGAAACGGCCGGGACAGGAGGCACAGATACGCAGTATTTT; CDR3: CASRETAGTGGTDTQYF
size: many; D: TRBD2; J: TRBJ2-3; V: TRBV28; DNA: TGTGCCAGCAGTTTACCTCCTAGCGGAAGGGGACCAGATACGCAGTATTTT; CDR3: CASSLPPSGRGPDTQYF
size: many; D: TRBD1; J: TRBJ1-1; V: TRBV5-5; DNA: TGTGCCAGCAGCCAGGACCGGGACAGAGCCACTGAAGCTTTCTTT; CDR3: CASSQDRDRATEAFF
size: many; D: .; J: TRBJ2-5; V: TRBV5-1; DNA: TGCGCCAGCAGCTTGGGCGCCAGAGGAGAGACCCAGTACTTC; CDR3: CASSLGARGETQYF
size: .; D: TRBD2; J: TRBJ2-1; V: TRBV11-2; DNA: TGTGCCAGCGGCCCCGAAGGGAGGGGCTCCTACAATGAGCAGTTCTTC; CDR3: CASGPEGRGSYNEQFF
size: many; D: .; J: TRBJ2-7; V: TRBV27; DNA: TGTGCCAGCAGTTTTTTCGCAGGGACGGGAGTCGAGCAGTACTTC; CDR3: CASSFFAGTGVEQYF
size: many; D: .; J: TRBJ2-2; V: TRBV19; DNA: TGTGCCAGTGAGCTGATTCCCGGGGAGCTGTTTTTT; CDR3: CASELIPGELFF
size: many; D: .; J: TRBJ2-3; V: TRBV30; DNA: TGTGCCTGGAGTGTACTTCTAGATACGCAGTATTTT; CDR3: CAWSVLLDTQYF
size: many; D: TRBD1; J: TRBJ1-1; V: TRBV28; DNA: TGTGCCAGCAGTGAGTCAGGGGGAGATAACACTGAAGCTTTCTTT; CDR3: CASSESGGDNTEAFF
size: many; D: .; J: TRBJ1-2; V: TRBV29-1; DNA: TGCAGCGTTGAAAGGAGAGGGGCATATGGCTACACCTTC; CDR3: CSVERRGAYGYTF
size: many; D: .; J: TRBJ2-3; V: TRBV12-3/TRBV12-4; DNA: TGTGCCAGCAGTTGGAGGGGCTCTACAGATACGCAGTATTTT; CDR3: CASSWRGSTDTQYF
size: many; D: .; J: TRBJ2-3; V: TRBV18; DNA: TGTGCCAGCTCACCCTCTACCCTTCCTGGCAGCAGCACAGATACGCAGTATTTT; CDR3: CASSPSTLPGSSTDTQYF
size: many; D: TRBD2; J: TRBJ2-7; V: TRBV20-1; DNA: TGCAGTGCTAGAGATAGGCTAGCGGGGACCTACGAGCAGTACTTC; CDR3: CSARDRLAGTYEQYF
size: once; D: TRBD1; J: TRBJ2-7; V: TRBV27; DNA: TGTGCCAGCAGAGCGCGCATGGGACAGGGACCGGACTACGAGCAGTACTTC; CDR3: CASRARMGQGPDYEQYF
size: few; D: TRBD2; J: TRBJ2-1; V: TRBV14; DNA: TGTGCCAGCAGCCAAGATCCGGGACTAGGCATCTACAATGAGCAGTTCTTC; CDR3: CASSQDPGLGIYNEQFF
size: .; D: .; J: TRBJ2-2; V: TRBV12-3/TRBV12-4; DNA: TGTGCCAGCAGTCCCCCGACGGGTCGTGGCACCGGGGAGCTGTTTTTT; CDR3: CASSPPTGRGTGELFF
size: .; D: .; J: TRBJ1-5; V: TRBV27; DNA: TGTGCCAGCAGTTTAGGCGGGGAAAATCAGCCCCAGCATTTT; CDR3: CASSLGGENQPQHF
size: many; D: .; J: TRBJ2-7; V: TRBV4-3; DNA: TGCGCCAGCAGCCAAGAGGGCCCAGGGCTCGCCTACGAGCAGTACTTC; CDR3: CASSQEGPGLAYEQYF
size: many; D: .; J: TRBJ2-1; V: TRBV7-6; DNA: TGTGCCAGCAGCTTAGCGTGGTGGGTAGAAGACGATGAGCAGTTCTTC; CDR3: CASSLAWWVEDDEQFF
size: many; D: .; J: TRBJ2-2; V: TRBV12-3/TRBV12-4; DNA: TGTGCCAGCAGTTTCGGTGCGGGAAACGGGGAGCTGTTTTTT; CDR3: CASSFGAGNGELFF
size: few; D: .; J: TRBJ2-4; V: TRBV10-3; DNA: TGTGCCATCAGTGAGTCTTTGGGGGACAAATACATTCAGTACTTC; CDR3: CAISESLGDKYIQYF
size: many; D: .; J: TRBJ2-7; V: TRBV28; DNA: TGTGCCAGCAGTTTAACTGGGGAACCCTACGAGCAGTACTTC; CDR3: CASSLTGEPYEQYF
size: few; D: .; J: TRBJ1-4; V: TRBV25-1; DNA: TGTGCCAGCGGTCCTCTGGACGGGCGCTATGAAAAACTGTTTTTT; CDR3: CASGPLDGRYEKLFF
size: .; D: .; J: TRBJ1-1; V: TRBV13; DNA: TGTGCCAGCAGCTCCCTCCGAGGGACTGAAGCTTTCTTT; CDR3: CASSSLRGTEAFF